A selection of T cell receptor beta chains follows, all from one sample in a study of T-cell reconstitution after alpha-beta-depleted transplantation in children. TCRdb recomputed calls from the PCR reads with MiXCR, one row per CDR3 protein. The top ten hold roughly 0.77% of the sample, which has 670,000 or so distinct CDR3 sequences, 13% seen once. The source was PBMCs, collected before TCRalphabeta/CD19-depleted stem cell transplant. The receptor set was obtained from a girl aged 2 to 9 with congenital amegakaryocytic thrombocytopenia, due to receive a stem cell transplant. Both conserved end residues are part of each CDR3. The D gene is left open where the match is weak. Size values are once, few and many counts, or a class for expanded clones, and some rows have none.

d_call | j_call | v_call | clone_size | cdr3_length | cdr3_aa | cdr3_nt
- | TRBJ2-6 | TRBV5-1 | - | 18 | CASSLEPDRRAGANVLTF | TGCGCCAGCAGCTTGGAGCCAGACAGACGGGCTGGGGCCAACGTCCTGACTTTC
TRBD2 | TRBJ2-3 | TRBV20-1 | - | 12 | CRGGGTTDTQYF | TGCCGGGGGGGCGGAACCACAGATACGCAGTATTTT
TRBD1 | TRBJ2-7 | TRBV2 | - | 13 | CAGRTGVAYEQYF | TGTGCCGGAAGAACAGGGGTTGCGTACGAGCAGTACTTC
- | TRBJ2-3 | TRBV2 | few | 13 | CASSLSAQDTQYF | TGTGCCAGCAGTCTAAGCGCACAAGATACGCAGTATTTT
TRBD2 | TRBJ2-2 | TRBV28 | - | 13 | CAAGTSGTGELFF | TGTGCCGCCGGGACTAGCGGCACCGGGGAGCTGTTTTTT
TRBD1 | TRBJ2-1 | TRBV12-3/TRBV12-4 | many | 15 | CASRSLGQPNNEQFF | TGTGCCAGCAGGTCTTTGGGACAGCCTAACAATGAGCAGTTCTTC
- | TRBJ2-1 | TRBV20-1 | few | 13 | CSATGSTYNEQFF | TGCAGTGCTACCGGAAGCACCTACAATGAGCAGTTCTTC
- | TRBJ2-1 | TRBV10-3 | many | 16 | CAISESFVAADNEQFF | TGTGCCATCAGTGAGTCTTTCGTGGCGGCCGATAATGAGCAGTTCTTC
- | TRBJ2-1 | TRBV9 | - | 13 | CASSGYGYNEQFF | TGTGCCAGCAGCGGCTATGGTTACAATGAGCAGTTCTTC
- | TRBJ2-5 | TRBV10-3 | - | 15 | CAISERDREVETQYF | TGTGCCATCAGTGAGAGAGACAGGGAGGTGGAGACCCAGTACTTC
- | TRBJ2-5 | TRBV7-9 | - | 15 | CASSGEMGVQETQYF | TGTGCCAGCAGCGGGGAGATGGGGGTTCAAGAGACCCAGTACTTC
TRBD2 | TRBJ2-1 | TRBV20-1 | few | 21 | CCARAKVLAGVVGPAPGEQFF | TGCTGTGCTAGAGCGAAGGTACTAGCGGGAGTTGTGGGCCCCGCGCCGGGTGAGCAGTTCTTC
- | TRBJ2-7 | TRBV5-6 | many | 15 | CASSLALGTRREQYF | TGTGCCAGCAGCTTGGCACTGGGAACCCGGCGTGAGCAGTACTTC
- | TRBJ2-1 | TRBV20-1 | many | 13 | CSAPERSYNEQFF | TGCAGTGCCCCTGAGCGATCCTACAATGAGCAGTTCTTC
TRBD1 | TRBJ2-1 | TRBV15 | few | 17 | CATSSASGTGLYNEQFF | TGTGCCACCAGCAGCGCATCCGGGACAGGGCTATACAATGAGCAGTTCTTC
- | TRBJ2-2 | TRBV5-1 | - | 16 | CASSLEFTRHAGELFF | TGCGCCAGCAGCTTGGAATTCACCAGACACGCCGGGGAGCTGTTTTTT
- | TRBJ2-1 | TRBV5-1 | few | 15 | CASSLLAAGRNEQFF | TGCGCCAGCAGCTTACTAGCAGCCGGGCGCAATGAGCAGTTCTTC
TRBD2 | TRBJ2-1 | TRBV20-1 | - | 16 | CSTSPRLPSGFNEQFF | TGCAGTACTAGTCCCCGCCTACCTAGCGGGTTCAATGAGCAGTTCTTC
- | TRBJ2-3 | TRBV20-1 | - | 12 | CSAERSTDTQYF | TGCAGTGCCGAGCGGAGCACAGATACGCAGTATTTT
TRBD1 | TRBJ1-2 | TRBV11-2 | - | 16 | CASSPGREGAINGYTF | TGTGCCAGCAGCCCCGGCCGGGAGGGGGCAATTAATGGCTACACCTTC
- | TRBJ2-3 | TRBV5-1 | many | 13 | CASSFSNPDTQYF | TGCGCCAGCAGCTTCTCGAATCCAGATACGCAGTATTTT
TRBD1 | TRBJ2-3 | TRBV12-3/TRBV12-4 | many | 17 | CASRSSSGGRRADTQYF | TGTGCCAGCAGATCCAGTTCAGGGGGCCGAAGGGCAGATACGCAGTATTTT
TRBD2 | TRBJ2-7 | TRBV20-1 | few | 16 | CSARDLMRTEREGHYF | TGCAGTGCTAGAGATCTAATGAGGACTGAGCGGGAGGGCCACTACTTC
- | TRBJ2-7 | TRBV28 | few | 16 | CASSSWTPVSSYEQYF | TGTGCCAGCAGTTCGTGGACGCCTGTAAGCTCCTACGAGCAGTACTTC
- | TRBJ2-7 | TRBV5-1 | many | 14 | CASSFETGSYEQYF | TGCGCCAGCAGCTTCGAGACAGGCTCCTACGAGCAGTACTTC
- | TRBJ2-2 | TRBV5-1 | few | 16 | CASGSGLRGDTGELFF | TGCGCCAGCGGTTCGGGCCTCAGGGGGGACACCGGGGAGCTGTTTTTT
- | TRBJ1-1 | TRBV29-1 | many | 13 | CSVEETANTEAFF | TGCAGCGTTGAAGAGACAGCGAACACTGAAGCTTTCTTT
- | TRBJ2-6 | TRBV5-5 | many | 13 | CASSRTGANVLTF | TGTGCCAGCAGCCGCACTGGGGCCAACGTCCTGACTTTC